These T cell receptor beta chains were read from a single sample in a study of blood T cell repertoires in COVID-19. Assay: immunoSEQ multiplex PCR; the TCRdb copy retains only in-frame clones and omits some. Of about 140,000 clones listed, 70% to 80% are singletons. Sequenced material: peripheral blood. The source of these receptors is an elderly woman with active or convalescent COVID-19. Each CDR3 is given with its conserved first and last residue. The order of the fields is CDR3 protein, CDR3 DNA, J gene, D gene, V gene, clone size. A D gene is named only where the DNA matches it firmly. Size values are once, few and many counts, or a class for expanded clones, and some rows have none.

cdr3_aa: CASSVGTGGANYGYTF
cdr3_nt: TGTGCCAGCAGCGTAGGGACAGGGGGAGCTAACTATGGCTACACCTTC
j_call: TRBJ1-2
d_call: TRBD1
v_call: TRBV9
clone_size: -

cdr3_aa: CASSTTGTTDTQYF
cdr3_nt: TGTGCCAGCAGTACGACAGGGACCACAGATACGCAGTATTTT
j_call: TRBJ2-3
d_call: TRBD1
v_call: TRBV6-4
clone_size: -

cdr3_aa: CASRDRLYYGYTF
cdr3_nt: TGTGCCAGCAGGGACAGGCTATACTATGGCTACACCTTC
j_call: TRBJ1-2
d_call: TRBD1
v_call: TRBV27
clone_size: -

cdr3_aa: CASSIVKGSGGAPGELFF
cdr3_nt: TGTGCCAGTAGTATCGTTAAAGGGAGCGGGGGGGCCCCCGGGGAGCTGTTTTTT
j_call: TRBJ2-2
d_call: TRBD2
v_call: TRBV19
clone_size: -

cdr3_aa: CASSFTGDRNTIYF
cdr3_nt: TGTGCCAGCAGCTTTACAGGGGATAGAAACACCATATATTTT
j_call: TRBJ1-3
d_call: TRBD1
v_call: TRBV7-9
clone_size: -

cdr3_aa: CASSRDRGAGELFF
cdr3_nt: TGTGCCAGTAGTAGGGACAGGGGCGCCGGGGAGCTGTTTTTT
j_call: TRBJ2-2
d_call: TRBD1
v_call: TRBV19
clone_size: -

cdr3_aa: CASSRNIGLHQETQYF
cdr3_nt: TGTGCCAGCAGCAGAAACATCGGACTACACCAAGAGACCCAGTACTTC
j_call: TRBJ2-5
d_call: -
v_call: TRBV6-2/TRBV6-3
clone_size: -

cdr3_aa: CARGQGEVHEQFF
cdr3_nt: TGTGCCAGGGGACAGGGTGAGGTCCATGAGCAGTTCTTC
j_call: TRBJ2-1
d_call: TRBD1
v_call: TRBV2
clone_size: -

cdr3_aa: CASSSSGVAGVNEKLFF
cdr3_nt: TGTGCCAGCAGTTCCTCCGGCGTGGCAGGGGTTAATGAAAAACTGTTTTTT
j_call: TRBJ1-4
d_call: -
v_call: TRBV28
clone_size: few

cdr3_aa: CASTLARGLYGYTF
cdr3_nt: TGTGCCAGCACCTTGGCCAGGGGGCTCTATGGCTACACCTTC
j_call: TRBJ1-2
d_call: TRBD1
v_call: TRBV6-5
clone_size: few

cdr3_aa: CASSFRSRSNQPQHF
cdr3_nt: TGTGCCAGCAGTTTCCGGTCCCGGAGCAATCAGCCCCAGCATTTT
j_call: TRBJ1-5
d_call: -
v_call: TRBV28
clone_size: -

cdr3_aa: CASSLSGNEKLFF
cdr3_nt: TGTGCCAGCAGCTTATCCGGGAATGAAAAACTGTTTTTT
j_call: TRBJ1-4
d_call: -
v_call: TRBV7-8
clone_size: -

cdr3_aa: CASRGEDLYYGYTF
cdr3_nt: TGTGCCAGCAGGGGGGAGGATTTATACTATGGCTACACCTTC
j_call: TRBJ1-2
d_call: -
v_call: TRBV5-6
clone_size: few

cdr3_aa: CASSRDRGYEQFF
cdr3_nt: TGTGCCAGCAGCCGGGACAGGGGATATGAGCAGTTCTTC
j_call: TRBJ2-1
d_call: TRBD1
v_call: TRBV7-8
clone_size: -

cdr3_aa: CASTVGGSREAFF
cdr3_nt: TGTGCCAGCACCGTCGGAGGGTCTCGTGAAGCTTTCTTT
j_call: TRBJ1-1
d_call: -
v_call: TRBV12-3/TRBV12-4
clone_size: once

cdr3_aa: CASSLWGGVPDTQYF
cdr3_nt: TGTGCCAGCAGTTTATGGGGGGGGGTTCCAGATACGCAGTATTTT
j_call: TRBJ2-3
d_call: TRBD2
v_call: TRBV27
clone_size: -

cdr3_aa: CANKRRQGARETQYF
cdr3_nt: TGTGCCAACAAGAGGCGGCAGGGGGCGCGAGAGACCCAGTACTTC
j_call: TRBJ2-5
d_call: TRBD1
v_call: TRBV6-5
clone_size: -

cdr3_aa: CASSSGDSRGGNEQFF
cdr3_nt: TGTGCCAGCAGCTCAGGGGATTCGCGGGGGGGCAATGAGCAGTTCTTC
j_call: TRBJ2-1
d_call: TRBD2
v_call: TRBV7-2
clone_size: few

cdr3_aa: CASSHKGQGISSGANVLTF
cdr3_nt: TGTGCCAGCAGCCATAAGGGACAGGGAATATCCTCTGGGGCCAACGTCCTGACTTTC
j_call: TRBJ2-6
d_call: TRBD1
v_call: TRBV11-3
clone_size: -

cdr3_aa: CASSQGPGYEQYF
cdr3_nt: TGTGCCAGCAGCCAGGGGCCGGGGTACGAGCAGTACTTC
j_call: TRBJ2-7
d_call: -
v_call: TRBV7-2
clone_size: -

cdr3_aa: CASSGGSYEAFF
cdr3_nt: TGTGCCAGCAGCGGCGGAAGCTACGAAGCTTTCTTT
j_call: TRBJ1-1
d_call: -
v_call: TRBV7-9
clone_size: many

cdr3_aa: CASSWGDRELNEQFF
cdr3_nt: TGCGCCAGCAGCTGGGGGGACAGGGAGCTTAATGAGCAGTTCTTC
j_call: TRBJ2-1
d_call: TRBD1
v_call: TRBV5-1
clone_size: -

cdr3_aa: CSASRQYEQYF
cdr3_nt: TGCAGTGCTAGCAGACAGTACGAGCAGTACTTC
j_call: TRBJ2-7
d_call: -
v_call: TRBV20-1
clone_size: -

cdr3_aa: CASKLGGTVNEQFF
cdr3_nt: TGTGCCAGCAAGTTAGGGGGCACGGTAAATGAGCAGTTCTTC
j_call: TRBJ2-1
d_call: TRBD1
v_call: TRBV5-4
clone_size: -

cdr3_aa: CASSLDSGGLGYTF
cdr3_nt: TGTGCCAGCAGCCTAGACTCAGGGGGTCTTGGCTACACCTTC
j_call: TRBJ1-2
d_call: TRBD1
v_call: TRBV9
clone_size: -

cdr3_aa: CASSETGGGQPQHF
cdr3_nt: TGTGCCAGCTCCGAGACAGGGGGCGGACAGCCCCAGCATTTT
j_call: TRBJ1-5
d_call: TRBD1
v_call: TRBV18
clone_size: -

cdr3_aa: CASSTPGGSGYTF
cdr3_nt: TGTGCCAGCAGTACTCCAGGGGGCTCTGGCTACACCTTC
j_call: TRBJ1-2
d_call: TRBD1
v_call: TRBV28
clone_size: -

cdr3_aa: CASSLERGTLAFF
cdr3_nt: TGTGCCAGCAGCTTAGAGCGGGGGACGCTGGCTTTCTTT
j_call: TRBJ1-1
d_call: -
v_call: TRBV7-9
clone_size: few

cdr3_aa: CASSPAGATNEKLFF
cdr3_nt: TGTGCCAGCAGTCCGGCCGGGGCAACTAATGAAAAACTGTTTTTT
j_call: TRBJ1-4
d_call: -
v_call: TRBV28
clone_size: -

cdr3_aa: CAWSPDNYNEQFF
cdr3_nt: TGTGCCTGGAGTCCGGACAATTACAATGAGCAGTTCTTC
j_call: TRBJ2-1
d_call: -
v_call: TRBV30
clone_size: -

cdr3_aa: CASSTSPYQETQYF
cdr3_nt: TGTGCCAGCAGCACCAGTCCTTACCAAGAGACCCAGTACTTC
j_call: TRBJ2-5
d_call: -
v_call: TRBV9
clone_size: -

cdr3_aa: CASSKGRVRGYEQYF
cdr3_nt: TGTGCCAGCAGCAAAGGTCGGGTCAGGGGCTACGAGCAGTACTTC
j_call: TRBJ2-7
d_call: -
v_call: TRBV21-1
clone_size: -

cdr3_aa: CASILAPGNTDTQYF
cdr3_nt: TGCGCCAGCATCCTTGCCCCAGGGAACACAGATACGCAGTATTTT
j_call: TRBJ2-3
d_call: -
v_call: TRBV5-1
clone_size: -

cdr3_aa: CASSRTTGQGGEQYF
cdr3_nt: TGTGCCAGCAGCAGGACTACGGGACAGGGGGGCGAGCAGTACTTC
j_call: TRBJ2-7
d_call: TRBD1
v_call: TRBV5-5
clone_size: -

cdr3_aa: CASSEGGRVAQPQHF
cdr3_nt: TGTGCCAGCAGTGAAGGAGGCAGGGTGGCTCAGCCCCAGCATTTT
j_call: TRBJ1-5
d_call: -
v_call: TRBV6-1
clone_size: few

cdr3_aa: CASSFRQNYGYTF
cdr3_nt: TGTGCCAGCAGTTTTAGACAGAACTATGGCTACACCTTC
j_call: TRBJ1-2
d_call: -
v_call: TRBV12-3/TRBV12-4
clone_size: few

cdr3_aa: CASSWTGSGNTIYF
cdr3_nt: TGTGCCAGCAGCTGGACAGGGTCTGGAAACACCATATATTTT
j_call: TRBJ1-3
d_call: TRBD1
v_call: TRBV6-2/TRBV6-3
clone_size: -

cdr3_aa: CASLPPRGNTGELFF
cdr3_nt: TGTGCCTCGCTCCCCCCGCGGGGGAACACCGGGGAGCTGTTTTTT
j_call: TRBJ2-2
d_call: -
v_call: TRBV30
clone_size: -

cdr3_aa: CASSELRTGGTEAFF
cdr3_nt: TGTGCCAGCAGCGAACTACGGACAGGGGGCACTGAAGCTTTCTTT
j_call: TRBJ1-1
d_call: TRBD1
v_call: TRBV5-8
clone_size: few

cdr3_aa: CASSTGTINEQYF
cdr3_nt: TGTGCCAGTAGTACTGGGACAATCAACGAGCAGTACTTC
j_call: TRBJ2-7
d_call: -
v_call: TRBV19
clone_size: -

cdr3_aa: CAWSVHAGFLEQFF
cdr3_nt: TGTGCCTGGAGTGTACATGCAGGGTTTCTTGAGCAGTTCTTC
j_call: TRBJ2-1
d_call: -
v_call: TRBV30
clone_size: many

cdr3_aa: CASSYIAGGQPQHF
cdr3_nt: TGTGCCAGCAGTTACATCGCGGGCGGTCAGCCCCAGCATTTT
j_call: TRBJ1-5
d_call: -
v_call: TRBV6-2/TRBV6-3
clone_size: -

cdr3_aa: CASSLGQSYEQYF
cdr3_nt: TGCGCCAGCAGCTTGGGACAGTCCTACGAGCAGTACTTC
j_call: TRBJ2-7
d_call: -
v_call: TRBV5-1
clone_size: -

cdr3_aa: CAWYRRGAGASYGYTF
cdr3_nt: TGTGCCTGGTACCGCCGGGGAGCGGGGGCATCCTATGGCTACACCTTC
j_call: TRBJ1-2
d_call: -
v_call: TRBV30
clone_size: -

cdr3_aa: CASRRSGDEKLFF
cdr3_nt: TGTGCCAGCAGGCGGTCAGGGGACGAAAAACTGTTTTTT
j_call: TRBJ1-4
d_call: -
v_call: TRBV7-9
clone_size: -

cdr3_aa: CASSRGQANTEAFF
cdr3_nt: TGTGCCAGCAGCAGGGGACAGGCTAACACTGAAGCTTTCTTT
j_call: TRBJ1-1
d_call: TRBD1
v_call: TRBV3-1/TRBV3-2
clone_size: -

cdr3_aa: CASRGTAYEAFF
cdr3_nt: TGTGCCAGCAGGGGGACAGCCTATGAAGCTTTCTTT
j_call: TRBJ1-1
d_call: TRBD1
v_call: TRBV6-5
clone_size: few

cdr3_aa: CASSLGQGNEQFF
cdr3_nt: TGTGCCAGCAGCTTGGGACAGGGTAATGAGCAGTTCTTC
j_call: TRBJ2-1
d_call: TRBD1
v_call: TRBV5-4
clone_size: -

cdr3_aa: CASSPRDNYNEQFF
cdr3_nt: TGTGCCAGCAGCCCACGGGACAACTACAATGAGCAGTTCTTC
j_call: TRBJ2-1
d_call: -
v_call: TRBV13
clone_size: -

cdr3_aa: CASSSEPLPGTEAFF
cdr3_nt: TGCGCCAGCAGCTCCGAACCCCTCCCGGGCACTGAAGCTTTCTTT
j_call: TRBJ1-1
d_call: -
v_call: TRBV5-1
clone_size: -

cdr3_aa: CASGTWGDYGYTF
cdr3_nt: TGTGCCTCCGGGACTTGGGGAGACTATGGCTACACCTTC
j_call: TRBJ1-2
d_call: -
v_call: TRBV30
clone_size: -

cdr3_aa: CASSRAAGETEAFF
cdr3_nt: TGTGCCAGCAGCCGGGCCGCGGGGGAGACTGAAGCTTTCTTT
j_call: TRBJ1-1
d_call: -
v_call: TRBV6-5
clone_size: -

cdr3_aa: CASTRQGMGNEQFF
cdr3_nt: TGCGCCAGCACCCGACAGGGGATGGGCAATGAGCAGTTCTTC
j_call: TRBJ2-1
d_call: TRBD1
v_call: TRBV5-1
clone_size: -

cdr3_aa: CASSEGGGDQPQHF
cdr3_nt: TGTGCCAGCAGTGAAGGGGGCGGAGATCAGCCCCAGCATTTT
j_call: TRBJ1-5
d_call: TRBD1
v_call: TRBV28
clone_size: -